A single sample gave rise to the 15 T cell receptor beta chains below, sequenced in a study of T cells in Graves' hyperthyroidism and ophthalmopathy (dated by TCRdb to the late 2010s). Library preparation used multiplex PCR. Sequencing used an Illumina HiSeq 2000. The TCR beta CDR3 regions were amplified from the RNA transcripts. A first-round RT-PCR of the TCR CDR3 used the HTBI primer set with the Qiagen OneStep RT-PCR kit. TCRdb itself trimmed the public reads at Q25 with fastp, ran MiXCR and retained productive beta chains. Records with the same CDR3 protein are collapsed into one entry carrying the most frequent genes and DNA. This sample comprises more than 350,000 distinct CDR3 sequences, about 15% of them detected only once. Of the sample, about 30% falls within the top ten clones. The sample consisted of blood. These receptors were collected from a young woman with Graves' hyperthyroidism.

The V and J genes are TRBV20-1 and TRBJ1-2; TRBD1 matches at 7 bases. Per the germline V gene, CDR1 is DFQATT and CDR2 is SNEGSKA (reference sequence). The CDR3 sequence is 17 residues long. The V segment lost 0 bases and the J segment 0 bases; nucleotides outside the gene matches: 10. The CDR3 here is CSARDPTGFSANYGYTF. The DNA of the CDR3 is TGCAGTGCTAGAGATCCGACAGGGTTTTCGGCTAACTATGGCTACACCTTC.

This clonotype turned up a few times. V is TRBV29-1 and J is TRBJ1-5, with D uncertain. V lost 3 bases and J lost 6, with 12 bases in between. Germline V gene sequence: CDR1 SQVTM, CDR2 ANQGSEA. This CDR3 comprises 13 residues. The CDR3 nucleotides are TGCAGCGTTGATCACGGGGTAGGTCAGCCCCAGCATTTT. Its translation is CSVDHGVGQPQHF. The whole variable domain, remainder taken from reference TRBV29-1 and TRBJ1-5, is SAVISQKPSRDICQRGTSLTIQCQVDSQVTMMFWYRQQPGQSLTLIATANQGSEATYESGFVIDKFPISRPNLTFSTLTVSNMSPEDSSIYLCSVDHGVGQPQHFGDGTRLSIL.

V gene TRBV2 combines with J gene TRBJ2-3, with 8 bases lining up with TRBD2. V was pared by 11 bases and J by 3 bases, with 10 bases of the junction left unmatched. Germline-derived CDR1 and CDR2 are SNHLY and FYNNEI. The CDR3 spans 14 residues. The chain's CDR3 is CASRGGGRTDTQYF. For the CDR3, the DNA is TGTGCCTCACGGGGGGGGGGCCGGACAGATACGCAGTATTTT.

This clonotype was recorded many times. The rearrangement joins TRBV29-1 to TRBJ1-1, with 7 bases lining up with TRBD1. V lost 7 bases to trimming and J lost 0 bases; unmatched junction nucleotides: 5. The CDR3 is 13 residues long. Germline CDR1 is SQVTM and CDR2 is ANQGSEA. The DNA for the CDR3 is TGCAGCGGATTGGGACAGTTGAACACTGAAGCTTTCTTT. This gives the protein CSGLGQLNTEAFF.

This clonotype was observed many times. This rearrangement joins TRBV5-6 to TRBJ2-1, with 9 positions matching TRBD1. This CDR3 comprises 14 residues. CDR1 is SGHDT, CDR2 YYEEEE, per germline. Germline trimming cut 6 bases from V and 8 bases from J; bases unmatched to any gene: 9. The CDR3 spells CASTRDRVYDEQFF. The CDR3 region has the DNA TGTGCCAGCACCCGGGACAGGGTGTACGATGAGCAGTTCTTC.

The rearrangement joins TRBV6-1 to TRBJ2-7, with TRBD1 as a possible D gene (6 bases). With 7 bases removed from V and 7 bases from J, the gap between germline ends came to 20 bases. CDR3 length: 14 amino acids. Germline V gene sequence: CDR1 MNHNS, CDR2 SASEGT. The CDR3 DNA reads TGTGCCAGCACCCGGGACACCCTCAATGGGGAGCAGTACTTC. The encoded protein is CASTRDTLNGEQYF.

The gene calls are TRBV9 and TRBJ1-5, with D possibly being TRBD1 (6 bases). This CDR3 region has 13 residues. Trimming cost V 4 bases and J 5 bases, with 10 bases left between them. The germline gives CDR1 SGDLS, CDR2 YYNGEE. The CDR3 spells CASSPRGDQPQHF. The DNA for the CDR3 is TGTGCCAGCAGCCCGAGGGGGGATCAGCCCCAGCATTTT.

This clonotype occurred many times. The CDR3 protein is CAIKSAGVSQETQYF. Written as DNA, the CDR3 is TGTGCCATCAAGTCGGCGGGAGTGAGTCAAGAGACCCAGTACTTC. The rearrangement uses TRBV10-3 and TRBJ2-5; 7 bases align to TRBD2. The trim removed 7 bases at V and 2 bases at J, leaving 10 bases unmatched. The germline V gene has CDR1 ENHRY and CDR2 SYGVKD. This CDR3 is built from 15 residues.

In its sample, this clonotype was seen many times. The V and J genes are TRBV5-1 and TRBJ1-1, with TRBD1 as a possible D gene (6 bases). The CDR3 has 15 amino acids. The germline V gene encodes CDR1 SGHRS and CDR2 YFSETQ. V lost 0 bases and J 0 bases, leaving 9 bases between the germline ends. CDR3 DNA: TGCGCCAGCAGCTTGGCCGGGACACTGAACACTGAAGCTTTCTTT. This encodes CASSLAGTLNTEAFF.

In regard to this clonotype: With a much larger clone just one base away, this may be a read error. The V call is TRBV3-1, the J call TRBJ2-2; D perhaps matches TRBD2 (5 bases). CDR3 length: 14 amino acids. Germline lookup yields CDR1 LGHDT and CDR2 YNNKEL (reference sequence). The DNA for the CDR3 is TGTGCCAGCAGCCAAGACAGGTTGACCGGGGAGCCGTTTTTT. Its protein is CASSQDRLTGEPFF.

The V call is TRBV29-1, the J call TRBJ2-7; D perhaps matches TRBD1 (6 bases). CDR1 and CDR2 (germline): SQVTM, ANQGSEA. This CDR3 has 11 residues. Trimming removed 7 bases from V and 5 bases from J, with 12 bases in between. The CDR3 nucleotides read TGCAGCGGCGCCACAGGGCACGAGCAGTACTTC. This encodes CSGATGHEQYF.

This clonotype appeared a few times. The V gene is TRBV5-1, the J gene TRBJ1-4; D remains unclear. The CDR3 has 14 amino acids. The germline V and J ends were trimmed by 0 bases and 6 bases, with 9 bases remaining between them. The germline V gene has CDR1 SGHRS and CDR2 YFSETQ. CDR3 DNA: TGCGCCAGCAGCTTGGACGGGTTAGATGAAAAACTGTTTTTT. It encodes CASSLDGLDEKLFF.

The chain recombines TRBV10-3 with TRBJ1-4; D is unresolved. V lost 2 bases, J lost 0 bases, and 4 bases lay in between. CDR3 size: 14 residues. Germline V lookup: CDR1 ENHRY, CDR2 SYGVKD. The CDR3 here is CAISEGPTNEKLFF. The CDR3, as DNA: TGTGCCATCAGTGAGGGACCAACTAATGAAAAACTGTTTTTT.

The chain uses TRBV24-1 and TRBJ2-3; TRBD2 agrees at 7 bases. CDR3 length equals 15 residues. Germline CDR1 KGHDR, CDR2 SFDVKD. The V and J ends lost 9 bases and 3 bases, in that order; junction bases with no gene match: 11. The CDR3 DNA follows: TGTGCCACCCCGAGGAACGGGAGGAGGACAGATACGCAGTATTTT. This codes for CATPRNGRRTDTQYF.

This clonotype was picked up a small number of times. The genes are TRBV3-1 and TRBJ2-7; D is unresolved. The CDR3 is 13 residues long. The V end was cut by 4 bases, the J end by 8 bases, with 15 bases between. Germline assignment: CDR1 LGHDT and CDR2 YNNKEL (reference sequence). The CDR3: CASSPLDGAQQYF. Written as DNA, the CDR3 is TGTGCCAGCAGCCCCCTGGACGGCGCGCAGCAGTACTTC.